These 28 T cell receptor beta chains were all obtained from the same sample, sequenced in a study of human T cells and chemical hapten exposure. Specified time point: healthy volunteer bleed at 6 weeks. Unfractionated whole blood yielded the extracted total RNA. TCRdb ran MiXCR on the RACE reads and lists one entry per CDR3 protein. The data contain approximately 81,000 distinct CDR3 sequences, 8.6% of them singletons. Source material: whole blood. Source of these receptors: a male donor in good health. Some clones in this sample may be carry-over from other donors' samples.

The gene calls are TRBV11-2 and TRBJ2-7; 10 bases are a match to TRBD1. The CDR3 runs to 14 residues. The J segment lost 5 bases and the V segment lost 1 base, leaving 2 bases of the junction unmatched. Germline V gives CDR1 SGHAT, CDR2 FQNNGV. The CDR3 loop is CASSLGQGAHEQYF. In DNA, the CDR3 is TGTGCCAGCAGCTTAGGACAGGGGGCCCACGAGCAGTACTTC.

This chain joins TRBV7-6 and TRBJ2-7; D is ambiguous. The CDR3 is made up of 14 amino acids. Germline values: CDR1 SGHVS, CDR2 FNYEAQ. Trimming took off 5 bases at V and 0 bases at J, with 11 bases between the two ends. The CDR3 bases are TGTGCCAGCAGCCCGGGTGCGGCCTCCTACGAGCAGTACTTC. It specifies CASSPGAASYEQYF.

This clonotype occurred many times. The chain couples TRBV6-4 to TRBJ2-3; 13 bases align to TRBD2. The germline gives CDR1 MRHNA, CDR2 SNTAGT. There are 15 residues in the CDR3. V was pared by 8 bases and J by 3 bases, with 5 bases of the junction left unmatched. The CDR3 DNA reads TGTGCCAGCTCCAGACTAGCGGGGGGAACAGATACGCAGTATTTT. As protein: CASSRLAGGTDTQYF.

The sample holds a few counts of this clonotype. The rearrangement joins TRBV12-3 or TRBV12-4 to TRBJ2-5; D is tentatively TRBD1 or TRBD2 (5 bases each). The ends were cut back, 5 bases at V and 3 bases at J, with 10 bases in the middle. The CDR3 runs to 13 residues. The DNA for the CDR3 is TGTGCCAGCAGTCGGGACCAAGAAGAGACCCAGTACTTC. It encodes CASSRDQEETQYF.

This clonotype was recorded once. The rearrangement links TRBV18 to TRBJ1-1, with TRBD1 matching over 7 bases. V was clipped by 1 base and J by 3 bases; unmatched bases: 5. Germline V gene data show CDR1 as KGHSH and CDR2 as LQKENI. This CDR3 is built from 15 residues. The CDR3 is CASSPLLGTDTEAFF. The DNA for the CDR3 is TGTGCCAGCTCACCACTCCTCGGGACAGACACTGAAGCTTTCTTT.

The CDR3 region is CASREQGAWAHTDTQYF. The DNA of the CDR3 is TGTGCCAGCAGGGAACAGGGGGCATGGGCCCACACAGATACGCAGTATTTT. J is TRBJ2-3 and V is TRBV2; 9 bases agree with TRBD1. With 6 bases clipped from V and 2 bases from J, the junction kept 12 bases outside the gene matches. CDR1 and CDR2 from the germline V gene are SNHLY and FYNNEI. CDR3 length: 17 residues.

The chain couples TRBV7-2 to TRBJ1-1, with 7 bases aligning to TRBD1. J was trimmed by 1 base and V by 4 bases; bases with no gene match: 9. The CDR3 sequence is 16 residues long. Germline CDR1 SGHTA, CDR2 FQGNSA. The CDR3 region has the DNA TGTGCCAGCAGCTCATGGATGGGACAGTCGAACACTGAAGCTTTCTTT. It encodes CASSSWMGQSNTEAFF.

This clonotype was counted ten times or more. The V gene is TRBV2, the J gene TRBJ2-5, with TRBD2 matching 9 bases. Germline CDR1 SNHLY, CDR2 FYNNEI. The CDR3 is 15 residues long. The junction had 4 bases not matched to a gene; V was cut back by 4 bases and J by 1 base. The CDR3 DNA sequence: TGTGCCAGCAGTGCTGGACTAGCGATCCAAGAGACCCAGTACTTC. Residues: CASSAGLAIQETQYF.

This clonotype has only a few counts. V and J are TRBV3-1 and TRBJ2-3; unclear D gene. The CDR3 spans 15 residues. Trimming removed 7 bases at V and 2 bases at J, with 16 bases between. CDR1 and CDR2 (germline): LGHDT, YNNKEL (reference sequence). CDR3 amino acids: CASTDGPMVTDTQYF. The CDR3 DNA is TGTGCCAGCACCGACGGACCCATGGTCACAGATACGCAGTATTTT.

The chain joins TRBV20-1 to TRBJ2-7; unclear D gene. Trimming cost V 0 bases and J 0 bases, with 6 bases left between them. The CDR3 is made up of 13 amino acids. Germline assignment: CDR1 DFQATT and CDR2 SNEGSKA (reference sequence). The CDR3 DNA sequence: TGCAGTGCTAGAGACCCGATCTCCTACGAGCAGTACTTC. It is translated as CSARDPISYEQYF.

The chain links TRBV7-2 to TRBJ1-6, with D possibly being TRBD1 (6 bases). Trimming left V 5 bases short and J 4 bases short, with 24 bases between. CDR3 size: 19 residues. The V gene's germline CDR1 is SGHTA and CDR2 FQGNSA. CDR3 DNA sequence: TGTGCCAGCAGCCCAGAGGGGGGTGGCAGGGGCCGGTATAATTCACCCCTCCACTTT. This sequence encodes CASSPEGGGRGRYNSPLHF.

At least ten counts were recorded for this clonotype. The J gene is TRBJ2-5, the V gene TRBV20-1; D remains ambiguous. Per germline, CDR1 DFQATT and CDR2 SNEGSKA (reference sequence). The CDR3 runs 12 residues. The V end was cut by 6 bases, the J end by 3 bases, with 11 bases between. CDR3 protein: CSAQVREETQYF. As DNA, the CDR3 is TGCAGTGCCCAGGTGCGAGAAGAGACCCAGTACTTC.

V usage is TRBV20-1 and J usage is TRBJ2-4; D is unresolved. V was cut by 0 bases and J by 0 bases, with 12 bases left in between. The CDR3 runs 16 residues. The germline V gene encodes CDR1 DFQATT and CDR2 SNEGSKA (reference sequence). CDR3 coding DNA: TGCAGTGCTAGAGATTTGGGGTTCTTAGCCAAAAACATTCAGTACTTC. This sequence encodes CSARDLGFLAKNIQYF.

A few counts support this clonotype. The chain carries TRBV20-1 and TRBJ2-3; possibly TRBD2 for D (5 bases). In germline, CDR1 is DFQATT, CDR2 SNEGSKA (reference sequence). CDR3 length equals 16 residues. Trimming left V 0 bases short and J 2 bases short, with 15 bases between. CDR3 sequence reads: CSARDPQRPHTDTQYF. The CDR3 DNA reads as TGCAGTGCTAGAGATCCACAGCGGCCCCACACAGATACGCAGTATTTT.

This clonotype was observed a handful of times. CDR3 DNA sequence: TGCAGTGCTAGAGGGCTGGTGGCTCCCAGAAACACCATATATTTT. It codes for CSARGLVAPRNTIYF. V is TRBV20-1 and J is TRBJ1-3; D is unclear. Germline V CDR1 and CDR2: DFQATT, SNEGSKA (reference sequence). The V and J ends lost 1 base and 5 bases respectively, with 15 bases between them. The CDR3 runs 15 residues.

The count of this clonotype is one. CDR3 in amino acids: CASSEGGGLTDTQYF. The CDR3 DNA sequence: TGTGCCAGCAGTGAAGGTGGGGGGCTGACAGATACGCAGTATTTT. The chain joins TRBV2 to TRBJ2-3; D may be TRBD1 or TRBD2 (6 bases each). Germline CDR1 reads SNHLY; CDR2 reads FYNNEI. The CDR3 totals 15 residues. The ends were cut back, 1 base at V and 3 bases at J, with 11 bases in the middle.

This clonotype came up a few times. The germline gene is not matched at one end of the junction; a read error may be the cause. The chain employs TRBV6-1 and TRBJ2-3; D gene unclear. The CDR3 contains 13 residues. Germline CDR1 MNHNS, CDR2 SASEGT. In nucleotides, the CDR3 is TGTGCCAGCAGTGAAAGCATTCAAACAACGGTGGGATTT. It specifies CASSESIQTTVGF.

CDR3 in DNA: TGTGCCAGCAGGAAAGAATCTGGGGCCAACGTCCTGACTTTC. This codes for CASRKESGANVLTF. The chain links TRBV6-5 to TRBJ2-6; no definite D call. Per germline, CDR1 MNHEY and CDR2 SVGAGI. V dropped 6 bases and J dropped 1 base, with 7 bases sitting between them. The CDR3 totals 14 residues.

This clonotype was counted a few times. J is TRBJ2-3 and V is TRBV6-1; D possibly corresponds to TRBD2 (6 bases). From germline, CDR1 is MNHNS and CDR2 SASEGT. Trimming removed 11 bases from V and 1 base from J, with 13 bases in between. The CDR3 sequence is 13 residues long. The DNA of the CDR3 is TGTGCCCTGTGGAGGGACGGCACAGATACGCAGTATTTT. Translation gives CALWRDGTDTQYF.

This rearrangement joins TRBV2 to TRBJ1-1; maybe TRBD1 (5 bases). CDR3 length: 15 residues. V lost 1 base and J lost 2, with 11 bases in between. CDR1 SNHLY and CDR2 FYNNEI come from the germline V gene. CDR3 sequence: CASSEVPGSNTEAFF. The CDR3 DNA reads TGTGCCAGCAGTGAAGTTCCAGGGTCTAACACTGAAGCTTTCTTT.

V and J are TRBV6-2 or TRBV6-3 and TRBJ2-2; possibly TRBD1 for D (6 bases). Per germline, CDR1 MNHEY and CDR2 SVGEGT. This CDR3 comprises 17 residues. V dropped 5 bases and J dropped 3 bases, with 19 bases sitting between them. The CDR3 spells CASSVGWGRSDTGELFF. The DNA of the CDR3 is TGTGCCAGCAGTGTCGGCTGGGGGCGGTCGGACACCGGGGAGCTGTTTTTT.

This clonotype occurred a few times. The chain carries TRBV5-5 and TRBJ2-7, with 14 bases aligning to TRBD2. CDR1 and CDR2 (germline): SGHKS, YYEKEE (reference sequence). V shed 6 bases, J shed 6 bases, and the junction held 11 bases outside the gene matches. CDR3 length: 16 residues. The CDR3 sequence: CASILGGTSGSAEQYF. CDR3 DNA: TGTGCCAGCATCCTCGGAGGGACTAGCGGGAGTGCCGAGCAGTACTTC.

This rearrangement joins TRBV7-2 to TRBJ2-3; 15 bases match TRBD2. This CDR3 has 19 amino acids. Germline CDR1 and CDR2: SGHTA and FQGNSA. Germline trimming cut 4 bases from V and 0 bases from J; bases unmatched to any gene: 8. CDR3 sequence (DNA): TGTGCCAGCAGCTCGGGACTAGCGGGGGGCCTCTCTAGCACAGATACGCAGTATTTT. Its protein is CASSSGLAGGLSSTDTQYF.

The J gene is TRBJ1-5, the V gene TRBV19, with 7 bases fitting TRBD1. V dropped 7 bases and J dropped 3; count of bases not matched to a gene: 15. The CDR3 spans 17 residues. CDR1 and CDR2 (germline): LNHDA, SQIVND (reference sequence). CDR3 loop: CASMGDRQGIINQPQHF. The CDR3 DNA follows: TGTGCCAGTATGGGGGACCGACAGGGTATTATCAATCAGCCCCAGCATTTT.

The chain has TRBV29-1 and TRBJ2-7, with TRBD1 identical over 8 bases. Germline V CDR1 and CDR2: SQVTM, ANQGSEA. V was clipped by 4 bases and J by 9 bases; unmatched bases: 8. There are 12 residues in the CDR3. The CDR3 spells CSVGTDREGQYF. CDR3 sequence (DNA): TGCAGCGTTGGGACGGACAGGGAAGGGCAGTACTTC.

The chain employs TRBV6-1 and TRBJ1-1; D gene ambiguous. The CDR3 is made up of 16 amino acids. V was pared by 6 bases and J by 0 bases, with 17 bases between. Germline V gene lookup returns CDR1 MNHNS and CDR2 SASEGT. This CDR3 reads CASRDLRDPMNTEAFF. CDR3 nucleotide sequence: TGTGCCAGCAGGGACCTAAGGGATCCTATGAACACTGAAGCTTTCTTT.

A few counts support this clonotype. This chain links TRBV12-3 or TRBV12-4 with TRBJ2-5; tentatively, D is TRBD1 (6 bases). Deletions cut 5 bases from V and 4 bases from J, with 14 bases between. CDR3 length equals 14 residues. CDR3 nucleotide sequence: TGTGCCAGCAGTCTTAGACAGGACTTAGAGACCCAGTACTTC. Protein: CASSLRQDLETQYF.

This clonotype was seen more than once but under ten times. The V gene is TRBV6-1, the J gene TRBJ2-1; 10 bases agree with TRBD2. The V segment lost 8 bases and the J segment 6 bases; nucleotides outside the gene matches: 10. The CDR3 runs 15 residues. Per germline, CDR1 MNHNS and CDR2 SASEGT. CDR3 bases: TGTGCCAGCGGTGCCTCGGCTAGCGGGAGCAATGAGCAGTTCTTC. The encoded protein is CASGASASGSNEQFF.